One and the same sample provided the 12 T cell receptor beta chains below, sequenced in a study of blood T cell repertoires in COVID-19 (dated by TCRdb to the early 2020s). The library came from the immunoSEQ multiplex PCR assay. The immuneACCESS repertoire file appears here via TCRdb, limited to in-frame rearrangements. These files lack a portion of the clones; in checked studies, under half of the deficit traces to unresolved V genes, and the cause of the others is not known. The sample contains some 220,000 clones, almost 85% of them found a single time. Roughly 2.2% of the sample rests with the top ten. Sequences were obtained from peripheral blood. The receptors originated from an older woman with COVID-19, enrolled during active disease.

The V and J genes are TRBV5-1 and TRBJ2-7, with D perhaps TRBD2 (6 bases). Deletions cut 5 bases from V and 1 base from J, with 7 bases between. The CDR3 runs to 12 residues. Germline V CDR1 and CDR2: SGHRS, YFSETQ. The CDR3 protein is CASRRESYEQYF. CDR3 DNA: TGCGCCAGCAGGCGGGAATCCTACGAGCAGTACTTC.

Here the CDR3 reads CASSETRGQHNEKLFF. The CDR3 coding sequence is TGTGCCAGCAGTGAGACCCGGGGACAGCATAATGAAAAACTGTTTTTT. The V and J genes are TRBV25-1 and TRBJ1-4; 7 bases are shared with TRBD1. Germline CDR1 is MGHDK and CDR2 is SYGVNS. J lost 4 bases, V lost 3 bases, and 8 bases had no gene match. The CDR3 runs 16 residues. Variable domain in full (rest from reference TRBV25-1 and TRBJ1-4): EADIYQTPRYLVIGTGKKITLECSQTMGHDKMYWYQQDPGMELHLIHYSYGVNSTEKGDLSSESTVSRIRTEHFPLTLESARPSHTSQYLCASSETRGQHNEKLFFGSGTQLSVL.

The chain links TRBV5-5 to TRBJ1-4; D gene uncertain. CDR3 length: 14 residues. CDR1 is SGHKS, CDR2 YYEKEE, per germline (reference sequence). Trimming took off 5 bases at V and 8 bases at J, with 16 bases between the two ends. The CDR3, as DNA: TGTGCCAGCAGACTAGGACCGAACGAGGAAAAACTGTTTTTT. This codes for CASRLGPNEEKLFF.

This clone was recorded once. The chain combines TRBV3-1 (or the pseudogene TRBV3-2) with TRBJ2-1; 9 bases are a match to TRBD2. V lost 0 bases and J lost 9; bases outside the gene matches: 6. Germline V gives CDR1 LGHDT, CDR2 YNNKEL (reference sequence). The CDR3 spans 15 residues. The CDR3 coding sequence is TGTGCCAGCAGCCAAGAGTTAGCGGGAGTTAGTGAGCAGTTCTTC. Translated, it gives CASSQELAGVSEQFF.

CDR3 in amino acids: CASSEGQGLRNTIYF. As DNA, the CDR3 is TGTGCCAGTAGTGAGGGACAGGGCTTAAGAAACACCATATATTTT. The chain combines TRBV19 with TRBJ1-3, with TRBD1 identical over 9 bases. Unmatched junction bases numbered 7, after V lost 5 bases and J lost 5 bases. The germline V gene has CDR1 LNHDA and CDR2 SQIVND (reference sequence). CDR3 size: 15 residues.

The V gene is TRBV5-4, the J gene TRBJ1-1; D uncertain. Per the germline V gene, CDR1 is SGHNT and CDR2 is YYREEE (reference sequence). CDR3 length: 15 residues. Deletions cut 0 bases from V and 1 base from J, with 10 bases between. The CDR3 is CASSLGVQPNTEAFF. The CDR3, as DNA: TGTGCCAGCAGCTTGGGTGTACAGCCGAACACTGAAGCTTTCTTT.

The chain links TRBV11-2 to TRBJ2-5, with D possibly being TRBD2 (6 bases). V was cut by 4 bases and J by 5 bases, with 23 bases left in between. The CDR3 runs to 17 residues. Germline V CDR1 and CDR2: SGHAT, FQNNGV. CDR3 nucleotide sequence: TGTGCCAGCAGCTACCACCTCCCAACCGCGGGGTGGGAGACCCAGTACTTC. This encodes CASSYHLPTAGWETQYF. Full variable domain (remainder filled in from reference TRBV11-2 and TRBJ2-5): EAGVAQSPRYKIIEKRQSVAFWCNPISGHATLYWYQQILGQGPKLLIQFQNNGVVDDSQLPKDRFSAERLKGVDSTLKIQPAKLEDSAVYLCASSYHLPTAGWETQYFGPGTRLLVL.

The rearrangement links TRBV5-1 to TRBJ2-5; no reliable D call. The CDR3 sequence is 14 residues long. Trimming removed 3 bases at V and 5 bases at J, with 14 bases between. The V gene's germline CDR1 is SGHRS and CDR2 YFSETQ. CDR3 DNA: TGCGCCAGCAGCTCACCGAGTACCGGGGAGACCCAGTACTTC. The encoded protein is CASSSPSTGETQYF.

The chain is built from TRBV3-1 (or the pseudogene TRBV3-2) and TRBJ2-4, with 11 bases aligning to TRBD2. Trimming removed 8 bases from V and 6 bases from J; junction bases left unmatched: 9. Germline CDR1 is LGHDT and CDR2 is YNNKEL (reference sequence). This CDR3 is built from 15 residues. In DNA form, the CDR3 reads TGTGCCAGCCGGGATAGCGGGAGGGCCGGAAACATTCAGTACTTC. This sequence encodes CASRDSGRAGNIQYF.

The CDR3 region has the DNA TGCGCCAGCAGCCACGTTAGGGGGGGTTACTATGGCTACACCTTC. Amino acid sequence: CASSHVRGGYYGYTF. V is TRBV4-3 and J is TRBJ1-2, with D possibly matching TRBD1 (6 bases). This CDR3 contains 15 residues. CDR1 and CDR2 from the germline V gene are LGHNA and YSLEER. The V end lost 3 bases, the J end lost 3 bases, and 14 bases lay between the germline ends.

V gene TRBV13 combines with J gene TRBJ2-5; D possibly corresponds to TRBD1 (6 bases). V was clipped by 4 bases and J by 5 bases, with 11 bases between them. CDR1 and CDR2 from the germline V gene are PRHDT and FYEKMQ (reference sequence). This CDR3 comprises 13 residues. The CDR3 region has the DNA TGTGCCAGCAGCTACAGGGTATTGGAGACCCAGTACTTC. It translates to CASSYRVLETQYF.

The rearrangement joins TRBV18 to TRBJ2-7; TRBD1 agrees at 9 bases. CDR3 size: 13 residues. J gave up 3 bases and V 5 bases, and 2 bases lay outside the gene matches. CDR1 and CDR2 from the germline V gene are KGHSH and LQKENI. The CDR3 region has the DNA TGTGCCAGCTCATCGGGACAGGGCTACGAGCAGTACTTC. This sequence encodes CASSSGQGYEQYF.